This TCR beta chain was identified during a study of beta chain features in type 1 diabetes. Study results and limitations: The naive, central memory and Treg TCRB repertoires looked more alike in patients than they did in healthy donors.

The isolated RNA, all of it, was reverse transcribed, so expressed TCRB transcripts were what got sequenced. The protocol was immunoSEQ multiplex PCR, while the TCRdb copy is restricted to in-frame clones and leaves out a portion. The table includes hundreds of thousands of clones, roughly 16% detected once. With regard to this clone: Its target is unknown.

CDR3 length: 13 amino acids. From germline, CDR1 is PRHDT and CDR2 FYEKMQ (reference sequence). Specimen: naive CD4+ T cells from blood. This TCR derives from a man aged 18-30 years in good health. V gene TRBV13 combines with J gene TRBJ2-5, with D possibly matching TRBD1 (6 bases). Judging by the DNA end, TRBJ2-7 fits better; the J call may be wrong. The CDR3 region is CASSFQGTYEQYF. CDR3 bases: TGTGCCAGCAGCTTCCAGGGGACCTACGAGCAGTACTTC.